This T cell receptor beta chain was captured by sequencing in a study of cytomegalovirus exposure and HLA in healthy donors. Overall study context: Within the Caucasian-associated ancestry cluster were roughly 81% of the approximately 400 genotyped donors.

From germline, CDR1 is SNHLY and CDR2 FYNNEI. Trimming removed 7 bases from V and 2 bases from J; junction bases left unmatched: 13. The CDR3 loop spans 18 amino acids. Use of 60 Vbeta and 13 Jbeta primers characterized the PCR. Profiling relied on immunoSEQ multiplex PCR, and the TCRdb table lists in-frame clones only, not all of them. The sample carries about 89,000 clones, around 77% recorded once. Whole-study results and caveats: Per a prior analysis, the majority of TCR beta V segments were productive roughly 87% or roughly 30% of the time. Usually a TCR sequence was rare, but some public TCRs were found in many donors. The only immune exposure information that was available was CMV serostatus.

In the case of this clone: Its antigen is unknown.

What was sequenced was PBMCs. This sequence joins TRBV2 and TRBJ2-1; TRBD1 matches at 11 bases. The receptor's source is a man aged 25 to 40 in good health and CMV-seronegative. The CDR3 DNA reads as TGTGCCAGCACCCCGGGACAGGGGGTTAGCGGCCCCTACAATGAGCAGTTCTTC. Encoded protein: CASTPGQGVSGPYNEQFF.